Listed below are T cell receptor beta chains from one sample, sequenced in a study of cytomegalovirus exposure and HLA in healthy donors. The method was immunoSEQ multiplex PCR; TCRdb's version includes in-frame clones alone and lacks a portion of them. The top ten hold 6% to 8.5% of the sample, which has under 170,000 clones, 55% to 80% seen once. Sequencing was done on a sample of PBMCs. These receptors were taken from a woman in her sixties in good health and CMV-seropositive. Both conserved end residues are part of each CDR3. D genes are given only for firm matches. Where a row states a size, it is once, few, many or the class of an expanded clone; other rows omit it.

>TRBJ2-1|NA|NA|TRBV30
TGTGCCTGGAGTGGGACAGAGCTCTCCTACAATGAGCAGTTCTTC
CAWSGTELSYNEQFF
>TRBJ1-5|NA|NA|TRBV30
TGTGCCTGGAGTCCACGGACGGGGTCAGCCCAGCATTTT
CAWSPRTGSAQHF
>TRBJ1-1|NA|TRBD1|TRBV30
TGTGCCTGGAGTTTGAAGGGGGCGGTCTCTGAAGCTTTCTTT
CAWSLKGAVSEAFF
>TRBJ1-5|NA|NA|TRBV30
TGTGCCTGGAGTCTAGATAGCAATCAGCCCCAGCATTTT
CAWSLDSNQPQHF
>TRBJ1-1|NA|NA|TRBV27
TGTGCCAGCAAGTCCAGACACATGAACACTGAAGCTTTCTTT
CASKSRHMNTEAFF
>TRBJ2-7|NA|NA|TRBV7-2
TGTGCCAGCAGCCCAGGCCCGAGGACCGTCTCCGGGAACGAGCAGTACTTC
CASSPGPRTVSGNEQYF
>TRBJ1-2|NA|TRBD1|TRBV18
TGTGCCAGCTCACGGGACAGGGTGGATGGCTACACCTTC
CASSRDRVDGYTF
>TRBJ2-5|NA|TRBD2|TRBV28
TGTGCCAGCAGTCCGAGCTCCGGGACTAGAAAAGAGACCCAGTACTTC
CASSPSSGTRKETQYF
>TRBJ2-3|few|TRBD2|TRBV30
TGTGCCTGGCTAGGGACTAGCGGGAGGGCCTCCCCAGATACGCAGTATTTT
CAWLGTSGRASPDTQYF
>TRBJ1-2|NA|NA|TRBV28
TGTGCCAGCAGGGACAGCCACGATAATGGCTACACCTTC
CASRDSHDNGYTF
>TRBJ2-7|few|NA|TRBV9
TGTGCCAGCAGCTTTGGGGGGTCCAATGGAGGATACGAGCAGTACTTC
CASSFGGSNGGYEQYF
>TRBJ2-7|NA|NA|TRBV21-1
TGTGCCAGCAGCACGGGTGGACAGGACTACGAGCAGTACTTC
CASSTGGQDYEQYF
>TRBJ2-2|NA|NA|TRBV5-1
TGCGCCAGCAGCCCCACTCCTGAGAACACCGGGGAGCTGTTTTTT
CASSPTPENTGELFF
>TRBJ2-1|NA|NA|TRBV5-6
TGTGCCAGCTGGGGAGAGGGTTCCTACAATGAGCAGTTCTTC
CASWGEGSYNEQFF
>TRBJ2-7|NA|TRBD1|TRBV10-3
TGTGCCATCACCACGGGGACAGACTACGAGCAGTACTTC
CAITTGTDYEQYF
>TRBJ2-3|NA|TRBD2|TRBV11-2
TGTGCCAGCAGCTTAGATTCGGGACTAGCGGCTACAGATACGCAGTATTTT
CASSLDSGLAATDTQYF
>TRBJ2-3|NA|NA|TRBV28
TGTGCCAGCAGTTTACAGGGCCCAGATACGCAGTATTTT
CASSLQGPDTQYF
>TRBJ2-5|NA|TRBD2|TRBV27
TGTGCCAGCAGCGGAGCGGGGCTTACGTCCGTGCAGTACTTC
CASSGAGLTSVQYF
>TRBJ2-7|NA|TRBD1|TRBV28
TGTGCCAGCAGTCACAGGGGGAGCTCCTACGAGCAGTACTTC
CASSHRGSSYEQYF
>TRBJ1-4|NA|TRBD1|TRBV19
TGTGCCAGTAGTATCGACAGGGTTGAAAAACTGTTTTTT
CASSIDRVEKLFF
>TRBJ2-5|NA|NA|TRBV9
TGTGCCAGCACCCCCCACTTGGTATCCCAAGAGACCCAGTACTTC
CASTPHLVSQETQYF
>TRBJ2-5|NA|NA|TRBV7-9
TGTGCCAGCAGCTTAGCCGGGAGCCCCCACTTC
CASSLAGSPHF
>TRBJ2-5|NA|TRBD2|TRBV29-1
TGCAGCGACACTAGCGGGAGAGGGGAGACCCAGTACTTC
CSDTSGRGETQYF
>TRBJ1-5|NA|NA|TRBV19
TGTGCCAGTCAGCGGGGATGGAAGGATAGCAATCAGCCCCAGCATTTT
CASQRGWKDSNQPQHF
>TRBJ2-7|NA|TRBD1|TRBV4-3
TGCGCCAGCAGCCAAGGGGACAGGGGGGCCTACGAGCAGTACTTC
CASSQGDRGAYEQYF
>TRBJ2-1|NA|TRBD2|TRBV9
TGTGCCAGCAGCACTAGCGGGACTAGAGAAAATGAGCAGTTCTTC
CASSTSGTRENEQFF
>TRBJ2-7|few|TRBD1|TRBV27
TGTGCCAGCAGTTTGGGACAGGGGGCCAACGAGCAGTACTTC
CASSLGQGANEQYF
>TRBJ2-2|NA|NA|TRBV5-1
TGCGCCAGCAGCTCAACAGGACCTGACACCGGGGAGCTGTTTTTT
CASSSTGPDTGELFF
>TRBJ2-3|NA|NA|TRBV28
TGTGCCAGCAGTCCCGGGACACTCACAGATACGCAGTATTTT
CASSPGTLTDTQYF
>TRBJ1-2|NA|NA|TRBV5-5
TGTGCCAGCAGCTTCGAAGGGGCGGAGTCCCACACCTTC
CASSFEGAESHTF
>TRBJ2-7|NA|TRBD2|TRBV30
TGTGCCTGGAGTGTACGGAGCGGGAGGGCCTACGAGCAGTACTTC
CAWSVRSGRAYEQYF